Sequencing of this TCR beta chain was carried out in a study of cytomegalovirus exposure and HLA in healthy donors. The CDR3 length is 16 residues. CDR1 and CDR2 (germline): SGHTA, FQGNSA. The junction had 3 bases not matched to a gene; V was cut back by 0 bases and J by 6 bases. About this clone: Its antigen is undetermined.

The PCR used 60 Vbeta and 13 Jbeta primers. Repertoires were generated with immunoSEQ multiplex PCR, while TCRdb's copy carries only in-frame clones and drops some. The sample carries under 95,000 clones, roughly 80% recorded once. General study results and limits: It has been reported that TCR beta sequences accurately predicted the HLA-A and HLA-B alleles of most subjects. Cytomegalovirus association was assigned to over 150 TCR beta chains. As a later analysis showed, several of the most significant clusters appeared to be linked to common viral pathogens.

Sequenced sample: PBMCs. The chain uses TRBV7-2 and TRBJ2-1; 12 bases map to TRBD2. The receptor comes from a boy aged 10-17 years in good health and CMV-seronegative. The CDR3 protein is CASSLAVLAGGNEQFF. The DNA for the CDR3 is TGTGCCAGCAGCTTAGCTGTACTAGCGGGAGGCAATGAGCAGTTCTTC.